Given below is one TCR beta chain in context. Measured with immunoSEQ multiplex PCR; TCRdb has only the in-frame clones, and not every one. The data show approximately 79,000 clones, 96% seen once. Germline assignment: CDR1 SNHLY and CDR2 FYNNEI. V lost 8 bases to trimming and J lost 6 bases; unmatched junction nucleotides: 5. There are 12 residues in the CDR3. The data were taken from a study of technical replicates of blood from several donors. The chain employs TRBV2 and TRBJ2-3; 7 bases are a match to TRBD1. This TCR was recovered from a human donor in good health. The sample consisted of T cells isolated from PBMCs. CDR3 sequence: CASYDREDTQYF. The CDR3 DNA sequence: TGTGCCAGCTATGACAGGGAGGATACGCAGTATTTT.